A single sample is the source of the 24 T cell receptor beta chains below, sequenced in a study of blood T cell repertoires in COVID-19. Sequenced by immunoSEQ multiplex PCR; TCRdb stores in-frame clones only, minus some. The data show 200,000 to 300,000 clones, around 84% seen once. Material for sequencing was peripheral blood. Source of these receptors: a woman in her late teens or twenties with acute or convalescent COVID-19.

This clone was observed a single time. The V and J genes are TRBV21-1 and TRBJ2-3; whether TRBD2, the table's D call, matches the DNA was not checked. TRBV21-1 is shown as a pseudogene. CDR3 length: 16 residues. CDR3: CASDGLAGSNTDTQYF. The CDR3 DNA sequence: TGTGCCAGCGATGGACTAGCGGGATCGAACACAGATACGCAGTATTTT.

This chain's CDR3 is CSADGANEQFF. CDR3 DNA sequence: TGCAGTGCTGATGGGGCGAATGAGCAGTTCTTC. The chain is built from TRBV20-1 and TRBJ2-1; the D gene is possibly TRBD1 (5 bases). The CDR3 covers 11 residues. V lost 5 bases and J 7 bases, leaving 9 bases between the germline ends. CDR1 is DFQATT, CDR2 SNEGSKA, per germline (reference sequence).

This clone was recorded once. V and J are TRBV25-1 and TRBJ2-7; a possible D gene is TRBD1 (6 bases). Trimming left V 0 bases short and J 4 bases short, with 7 bases between. Germline CDR1 reads MGHDK; CDR2 reads SYGVNS. The CDR3 sequence is 13 residues long. CDR3 sequence reads: CASSEYTGYEQYF. As DNA, the CDR3 is TGTGCCAGCAGTGAATATACAGGGTACGAGCAGTACTTC.

The chain is built from TRBV2 and TRBJ1-6; TRBD1 aligns across 9 bases. CDR3 length: 14 amino acids. Germline V CDR1 and CDR2: SNHLY, FYNNEI. V lost 5 bases, J lost 7 bases, and 3 bases stayed unmatched. This CDR3 reads CASSPGQGNSPLHF. CDR3 in DNA: TGTGCCAGCAGTCCCGGACAGGGGAATTCACCCCTCCACTTT.

This clone was seen just once. The J gene is TRBJ2-3, the V gene TRBV27, with D possibly TRBD1 on 5 matching bases. The CDR3 runs to 15 residues. Germline CDR1 MNHEY, CDR2 SMNVEV (reference sequence). The V end lost 4 bases, the J end lost 2 bases, and 13 bases lay between the germline ends. Here the CDR3 reads CASSSQGGDTDTQYF. CDR3 nucleotides: TGTGCCAGCAGTTCCCAGGGTGGGGACACAGATACGCAGTATTTT.

The chain combines TRBV4-2 with TRBJ2-5; 8 nucleotides line up with TRBD1. The CDR3 totals 14 residues. The V gene's germline CDR1 is LGHNA and CDR2 YNFKEQ. Trimming took 1 base from V and 3 from J; bases not matched to a gene: 1. The CDR3 sequence is CASSQAGGEETQYF. In DNA, the CDR3 is TGTGCCAGCAGCCAAGCAGGGGGCGAAGAGACCCAGTACTTC.

The V call is TRBV12-3 or TRBV12-4, the J call TRBJ1-1; no clear D gene. The CDR3 extends over 12 amino acids. Trimming stripped 5 bases from V and 7 bases from J, with 11 bases between. DNA of the CDR3: TGTGCCAGCAGTCTGAAGACACTTGAAGCTTTCTTT. It is translated as CASSLKTLEAFF.

This clone came up once. This rearrangement joins TRBV24-1 to TRBJ1-4; D not certain. V dropped 4 bases and J dropped 3 bases, with 8 bases sitting between them. From germline, CDR1 is KGHDR and CDR2 SFDVKD. The CDR3 is made up of 14 amino acids. The CDR3: CATSESGSNEKLFF. CDR3 DNA: TGTGCCACCAGTGAAAGCGGCTCTAATGAAAAACTGTTTTTT.

The gene calls are TRBV30 and TRBJ1-5; tentatively, D is TRBD1 (6 bases). CDR1 GTSNPN and CDR2 SVGIG come from the germline V gene (reference sequence). The V and J ends lost 6 bases and 0 bases respectively, with 12 bases between them. CDR3 size: 14 residues. CDR3 DNA: TGTGCCTGCCGGACAGTACATAGCAATCAGCCCCAGCATTTT. Protein: CACRTVHSNQPQHF.

The DNA of the CDR3 is TGTGCCAGCAGCTCGTCCGGGACAGCCTATGGCTACACCTTC. It specifies CASSSSGTAYGYTF. The chain uses TRBV7-2 and TRBJ1-2; the match to TRBD1 covers 7 bases. V was pared by 4 bases and J by 4 bases, with 6 bases of the junction left unmatched. CDR3 length: 14 amino acids. CDR1 and CDR2 from the germline V gene are SGHTA and FQGNSA.

This chain uses TRBV18 with TRBJ2-7; 9 positions match TRBD2. This CDR3 has 14 residues. J was trimmed by 3 bases and V by 0 bases; bases with no gene match: 0. CDR1 is KGHSH, CDR2 LQKENI, per germline. CDR3 amino acids: CASSPPRGGYEQYF. CDR3 nucleotides: TGTGCCAGCTCACCACCGCGGGGGGGCTACGAGCAGTACTTC.

The chain links TRBV2 to TRBJ1-5; 9 nucleotides line up with TRBD1. CDR1 is SNHLY, CDR2 FYNNEI, per germline. The CDR3 is 14 residues long. Trimming removed 6 bases from V and 5 bases from J; junction bases left unmatched: 5. The CDR3 spells CASRRDRAHQPQHF. The CDR3 nucleotides are TGTGCCAGCAGAAGGGACAGGGCCCATCAGCCCCAGCATTTT.

This clone occurred many times. The chain uses TRBV19 and TRBJ2-1, with D possibly TRBD2 on 6 matching bases. CDR1 is LNHDA and CDR2 is SQIVND in the germline V gene (reference sequence). The CDR3 runs to 16 residues. V was pared by 3 bases and J by 0 bases, with 12 bases between. CDR3 protein: CASSMGLISSYNEQFF. CDR3 DNA: TGTGCCAGTAGTATGGGACTTATAAGCTCCTACAATGAGCAGTTCTTC.

The chain couples TRBV28 to TRBJ2-1, with D possibly TRBD2 on 6 matching bases. Looked up from germline, CDR1 is MDHEN and CDR2 is SYDVKM. Trimming stripped 5 bases from V and 5 bases from J, with 19 bases between. The CDR3 has 16 amino acids. CDR3 in amino acids: CASSPPLVAANNEQFF. The CDR3 coding sequence is TGTGCCAGCAGTCCCCCTCTGGTAGCGGCAAACAATGAGCAGTTCTTC.

The chain carries TRBV19 and TRBJ2-2; the D gene is possibly TRBD2 (6 bases). CDR3 length equals 15 residues. Germline-derived CDR1 and CDR2 are LNHDA and SQIVND (reference sequence). The germline V and J ends were trimmed by 11 bases and 1 base, with 17 bases remaining between them. This CDR3 reads CAAKGSGENTGELFF. The CDR3 DNA follows: TGTGCCGCCAAAGGTAGCGGAGAGAACACCGGGGAGCTGTTTTTT.

V gene TRBV10-3 combines with J gene TRBJ2-7, with D possibly matching TRBD2 (6 bases). Germline CDR1 ENHRY, CDR2 SYGVKD. This CDR3 spans 12 amino acids. The V gene lost 10 bases and the J gene lost 1 base, with 11 bases spanning the gap. This chain's CDR3 is CATRDSSYEQYF. Here the CDR3 DNA reads TGTGCCACCCGGGACTCTTCCTACGAGCAGTACTTC.

V gene TRBV7-3 combines with J gene TRBJ2-5; 9 bases line up with TRBD2. CDR1 is SGHTA, CDR2 FQGTGA, per germline. The V and J ends lost 5 bases and 5 bases, in that order; junction bases with no gene match: 12. The CDR3 sequence is 16 residues long. The CDR3 reads CASSPGGLALQETQYF. For the CDR3, the DNA is TGTGCCAGCAGCCCGGGGGGACTAGCTTTGCAGGAGACCCAGTACTTC.

The J gene is TRBJ2-1, the V gene TRBV5-1; TRBD2 agrees at 8 bases. The CDR3 has 14 amino acids. CDR1 and CDR2 (germline): SGHRS, YFSETQ. V lost 4 bases, J lost 6 bases, and 6 bases stayed unmatched. CDR3 protein: CASSGPRGANEQFF. CDR3 DNA: TGCGCCAGCAGCGGGCCGCGGGGGGCCAATGAGCAGTTCTTC.

This rearrangement joins TRBV4-3 to TRBJ2-7; 15 bases map to TRBD2. This CDR3 is 16 amino acids long. The J segment lost 1 base and the V segment lost 4 bases, leaving 2 bases of the junction unmatched. Germline V gene data show CDR1 as LGHNA and CDR2 as YSLEER. CDR3 sequence reads: CASSRGLAGGSYEQYF. The CDR3 nucleotides are TGCGCCAGCAGCCGCGGACTAGCGGGAGGGTCCTACGAGCAGTACTTC.

V usage is TRBV19 and J usage is TRBJ2-1; 13 nucleotides agree with TRBD2. The J segment lost 8 bases and the V segment lost 4 bases, leaving 5 bases of the junction unmatched. Germline CDR1 reads LNHDA; CDR2 reads SQIVND (reference sequence). The CDR3 length is 15 residues. CDR3 region: CASSTTSGRIHEQFF. The DNA for the CDR3 is TGTGCCAGTAGTACGACTAGCGGGAGGATCCATGAGCAGTTCTTC.

The chain has TRBV11-2 and TRBJ2-7; D not certain. CDR3 size: 14 residues. Germline V gives CDR1 SGHAT, CDR2 FQNNGV. Trimming pared 5 bases from V and 5 bases from J, leaving 16 bases between. CDR3 in amino acids: CASSPRVYGHEQYF. The CDR3 bases are TGTGCCAGCAGCCCCCGGGTTTACGGCCACGAGCAGTACTTC.

The chain joins TRBV7-2 to TRBJ2-7; possibly TRBD1 for D (8 bases). V lost 4 bases, J lost 2 bases, and 18 bases lay in between. The germline V gene encodes CDR1 SGHTA and CDR2 FQGNSA. The CDR3 is made up of 16 amino acids. In DNA form, the CDR3 reads TGTGCCAGCAGCTCACAACCCACAGGGGGGGCCTACGAGCAGTACTTC. This codes for CASSSQPTGGAYEQYF. The full variable domain, with the rest looked up from reference TRBV7-2 and TRBJ2-7, is GAGVSQSPSNKVTEKGKDVELRCDPISGHTALYWYRQSLGQGLEFLIYFQGNSAPDKSGLPSDRFSAERTGGSVSTLTIQRTQQEDSAVYLCASSSQPTGGAYEQYFGPGTRLTVT.

This sequence joins TRBV5-1 and TRBJ1-2; 9 bases fit TRBD1. With V trimmed by 4 bases and J by 8 bases, 12 bases remained unmatched. CDR1 is SGHRS and CDR2 is YFSETQ in the germline V gene. The CDR3 extends over 15 amino acids. In DNA form, the CDR3 reads TGCGCCAGCAGCCCTGGCATGGGACAGGGTTCGGGCTACACCTTC. Translated: CASSPGMGQGSGYTF.

The chain recombines TRBV6-5 with TRBJ1-1; maybe TRBD1 (6 bases). Germline values: CDR1 MNHEY, CDR2 SVGAGI. V lost 2 bases to trimming and J lost 5 bases, with 12 bases between them. This CDR3 region has 14 residues. CDR3 nucleotides: TGTGCCAGCAGTTACGTGGGGGCGCGGACTGAAGCTTTCTTT. Protein product: CASSYVGARTEAFF.